This TCR beta chain came from a study of shared clonotypes between healthy human individuals. The CDR3 contains 17 residues. CDR1 and CDR2 from the germline V gene are LGHNA and YNFKEQ. Deletions cut 1 base from V and 0 bases from J, with 10 bases between. Assay used: immunoSEQ multiplex PCR; TCRdb lists only in-frame clones, some missing. The sample carries roughly 530,000 clones, roughly 95% recorded once. The sample consisted of naive CD4+ T cells sorted from blood. The subset was: CD45RA+ positively selected. This TCR came from a woman aged 25 to 45 in good health. The chain couples TRBV4-2 to TRBJ2-6; D unresolved. DNA for the CDR3: TGTGCCAGCAGCCAAGGAGGATACCCCTCTGGGGCCAACGTCCTGACTTTC. This codes for CASSQGGYPSGANVLTF.